This T cell receptor (beta chain) was observed in a study of T cells in Graves' hyperthyroidism and ophthalmopathy. On the study more broadly: Peripheral blood sampling occurred at initial diagnosis, before any treatment.

Trimming cost V 3 bases and J 5 bases, with 7 bases left between them. The CDR3 totals 12 residues. Germline CDR1 is KGHSH and CDR2 is LQKENI. This clonotype was counted at least ten times. Ophthalmopathy patients showed a Clinical Activity Score of at least 3, NOSPECS grade of at least 4 and duration under 3 months. It was uncontrolled infection, other autoimmune disease, pregnancy or lactation that excluded patients. What was amplified from RNA transcripts were TCR beta CDR3 regions. RT-PCR in the first round (using the HTBI primer set) targeted the TCR CDR3. TCRdb itself ran the multiplex PCR reads through MiXCR, one entry per CDR3 protein. The sample holds 500,000 to 550,000 distinct CDR3 sequences; nearly 20% are singletons and the top ten take approximately 50%.

The V call is TRBV18, the J call TRBJ1-1; D remains unclear. The sample consisted of blood. The TCR sequence derives from a man aged 35-49 years with Graves' ophthalmopathy. The CDR3 protein is CASSPRETEAFF. The DNA for the CDR3 is TGTGCCAGCTCACCGAGGGAGACTGAAGCTTTCTTT.